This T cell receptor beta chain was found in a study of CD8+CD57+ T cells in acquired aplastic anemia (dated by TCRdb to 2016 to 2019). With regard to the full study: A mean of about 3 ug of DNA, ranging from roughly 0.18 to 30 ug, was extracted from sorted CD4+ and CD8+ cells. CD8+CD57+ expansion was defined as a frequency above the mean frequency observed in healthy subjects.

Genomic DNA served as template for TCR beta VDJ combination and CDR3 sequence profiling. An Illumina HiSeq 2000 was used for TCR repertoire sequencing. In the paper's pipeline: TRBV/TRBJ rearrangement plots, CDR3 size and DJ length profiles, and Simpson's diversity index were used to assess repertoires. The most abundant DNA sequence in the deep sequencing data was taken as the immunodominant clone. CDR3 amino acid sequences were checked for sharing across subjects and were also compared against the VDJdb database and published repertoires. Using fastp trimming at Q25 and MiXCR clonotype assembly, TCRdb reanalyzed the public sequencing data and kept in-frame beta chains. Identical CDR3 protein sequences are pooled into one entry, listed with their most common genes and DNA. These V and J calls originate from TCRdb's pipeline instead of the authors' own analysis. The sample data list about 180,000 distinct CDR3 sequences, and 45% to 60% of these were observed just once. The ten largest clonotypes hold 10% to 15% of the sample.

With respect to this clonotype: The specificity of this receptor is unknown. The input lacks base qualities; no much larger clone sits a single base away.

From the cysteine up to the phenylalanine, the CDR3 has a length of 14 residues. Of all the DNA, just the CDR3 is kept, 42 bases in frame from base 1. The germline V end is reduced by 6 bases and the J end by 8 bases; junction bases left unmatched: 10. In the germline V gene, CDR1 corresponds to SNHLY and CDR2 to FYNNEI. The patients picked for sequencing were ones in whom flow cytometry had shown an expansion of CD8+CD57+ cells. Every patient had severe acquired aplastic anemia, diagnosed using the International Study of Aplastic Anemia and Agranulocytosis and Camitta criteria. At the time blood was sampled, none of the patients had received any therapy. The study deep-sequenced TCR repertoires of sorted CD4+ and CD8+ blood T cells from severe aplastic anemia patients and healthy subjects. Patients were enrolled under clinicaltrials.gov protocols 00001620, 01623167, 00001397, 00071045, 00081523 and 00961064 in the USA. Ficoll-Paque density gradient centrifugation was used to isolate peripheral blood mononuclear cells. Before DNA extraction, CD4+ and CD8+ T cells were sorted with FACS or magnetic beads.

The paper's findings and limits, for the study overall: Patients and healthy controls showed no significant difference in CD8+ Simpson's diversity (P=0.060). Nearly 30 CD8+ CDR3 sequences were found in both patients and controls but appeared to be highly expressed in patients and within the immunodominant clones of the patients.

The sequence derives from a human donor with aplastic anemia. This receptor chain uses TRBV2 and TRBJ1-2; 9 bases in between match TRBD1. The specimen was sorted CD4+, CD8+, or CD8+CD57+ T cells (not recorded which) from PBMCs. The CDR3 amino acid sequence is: CASSVGTGHEGYTF. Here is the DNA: TGTGCCAGCAGCGTCGGGACAGGGCATGAAGGCTACACCTTC.